This T cell receptor beta chain was sequenced for a study of cytomegalovirus exposure and HLA in healthy donors. Study outcomes and limitations: Most TCR sequences were seen very rarely across donors, but some public TCRs occurred in many. The classifier reportedly diagnosed cytomegalovirus status with high specificity and sensitivity. Analyzed later, association rates of TCRs varied across HLA loci, with DRB1 most and HLA-C fewest. Association of a missense DCLRE1C variant with TCR beta V- and J-gene trimming was reported in a later analysis.

To note about this clone: The target antigen is unknown.

The CDR3 consists of 14 residues. Trimming removed 2 bases at V and 4 bases at J, with 11 bases between. CDR1 is SGHAT, CDR2 FQNNGV, per germline. Primers: 60 Vbeta forward and 13 Jbeta reverse. The data were produced by immunoSEQ multiplex PCR, yet TCRdb's version contains in-frame clones alone and is incomplete. The sample lists some 100,000 clones, approximately 74% occurring once. Source material: PBMCs. The origin of this receptor is a woman aged 70 to 79 in good health and CMV-seropositive. The gene calls are TRBV11-2 and TRBJ1-1, with D possibly TRBD1 on 5 matching bases. The DNA of the CDR3 is TGTGCCAGCAGCTTAAGGGCCAGGGCCACTGAAGCTTTCTTT. It codes for CASSLRARATEAFF.